A single sample gave rise to the 27 T cell receptor beta chains below, sequenced in a study of Ad26.COV2.S vaccination and SARS-CoV-2 variants. The treatment is: some 19 received Ad26.COV2.S at low or high dose, single or two shots; about 5 received placebo; per-sample allocation not given. Day 63 after the first injection of vaccine or placebo was the sampling time. Using immunoSEQ multiplex PCR, the repertoire was profiled, and TCRdb retains in-frame clones only, with some absent. The repertoire holds 440,000 or so clones, with roughly 87% as singletons. This material consisted of peripheral blood, taken in a trial of Ad26.COV2.S vaccine versus placebo. The source of these receptors is a person between 18 and 59 years old who received the Ad26.COV2.S COVID-19 vaccine or a placebo.

The chain recombines TRBV29-1 with TRBJ2-1; TRBD1 is a possible D gene (6 bases). CDR3 size: 15 residues. V dropped 8 bases and J dropped 0 bases, with 17 bases sitting between them. Looked up from germline, CDR1 is SQVTM and CDR2 is ANQGSEA. In nucleotides, the CDR3 is TGCAGCAGCTTAGGGGGAGAGAGCTCCTACAATGAGCAGTTCTTC. It encodes CSSLGGESSYNEQFF.

This clone was counted between two and nine times. The chain joins TRBV7-8 to TRBJ1-2; D gene uncertain. This CDR3 region has 16 residues. From germline, CDR1 is SGHVS and CDR2 FQNEAQ. Trimming took off 0 bases at V and 4 bases at J, with 15 bases between the two ends. CDR3 loop: CASSLAPGSVGYGYTF. In DNA, the CDR3 is TGTGCCAGCAGCTTAGCTCCGGGGAGTGTCGGCTATGGCTACACCTTC.

This chain joins TRBV9 and TRBJ2-5; D gene uncertain. The CDR3 runs 16 residues. CDR1 and CDR2 from the germline V gene are SGDLS and YYNGEE. The V and J ends lost 0 bases and 3 bases respectively, with 15 bases between them. Written as DNA, the CDR3 is TGTGCCAGCAGCGTAGCTACAGAGGCTGACGAAGAGACCCAGTACTTC. Translated: CASSVATEADEETQYF.

The sample holds one count of this clone. The CDR3: CASSRGTSGRGYNEQFF. Written as DNA, the CDR3 is TGTGCCAGCAGTCGAGGGACTAGCGGGAGGGGTTACAATGAGCAGTTCTTC. The genes are TRBV6-6 and TRBJ2-1, with 16 bases aligning to TRBD2. V shed 5 bases and J 4 bases; nucleotides not matched to a gene: 5. The CDR3 spans 17 residues. Germline V CDR1 and CDR2: MNHNY, SVGAGI (reference sequence).

This clone was detected only once. The chain combines TRBV18 with TRBJ2-3; unclear D gene. Germline assignment: CDR1 KGHSH and CDR2 LQKENI. The CDR3 consists of 15 residues. V gave up 1 base and J gave up 0 bases, with 8 bases separating them. The CDR3 region has the DNA TGTGCCAGCTCACCACTTGTCAGTAGCACAGATACGCAGTATTTT. This gives the protein CASSPLVSSTDTQYF. The full variable domain, with the rest looked up from reference TRBV18 and TRBJ2-3, is NAGVMQNPRHLVRRRGQEARLRCSPMKGHSHVYWYRQLPEEGLKFMVYLQKENIIDESGMPKERFSAEFPKEGPSILRIQQVVRGDSAAYFCASSPLVSSTDTQYFGPGTRLTVL.

The chain carries TRBV15 and TRBJ2-5; tentative D call: TRBD1 (6 bases). From germline, CDR1 is LNHNV and CDR2 YYDKDF (reference sequence). V shed 11 bases and J shed 4 bases, with 17 bases lying between them. The CDR3 is made up of 13 amino acids. CDR3 nucleotide sequence: TGTGCCGTTGGGGGCGTGGAAGGAGAGACCCAGTACTTC. Protein sequence: CAVGGVEGETQYF.

V is TRBV11-2 and J is TRBJ2-6; 7 bases are a match to TRBD1. Losses at the gene ends were 6 bases for V and 2 bases for J; bases not matched to a gene: 7. CDR1 and CDR2 (germline): SGHAT, FQNNGV. This CDR3 region has 16 residues. The CDR3 here is CASSQTGRAGANVLTF. CDR3 nucleotide sequence: TGTGCCAGCAGTCAGACAGGGCGGGCTGGGGCCAACGTCCTGACTTTC. Full variable domain (missing parts from reference TRBV11-2 and TRBJ2-6): EAGVAQSPRYKIIEKRQSVAFWCNPISGHATLYWYQQILGQGPKLLIQFQNNGVVDDSQLPKDRFSAERLKGVDSTLKIQPAKLEDSAVYLCASSQTGRAGANVLTFGAGSRLTVL.

The rearrangement joins TRBV5-6 to TRBJ2-6, with 10 bases identical to TRBD1. From germline, CDR1 is SGHDT and CDR2 YYEEEE. There are 17 residues in the CDR3. V trimming: 4 bases; J trimming: 3 bases; junction bases outside the gene matches: 7. The CDR3 sequence is CASSPGQGEGGANVLTF. The CDR3 nucleotides read TGTGCCAGCAGCCCTGGACAGGGGGAAGGTGGGGCCAACGTCCTGACTTTC.

The rearrangement joins TRBV28 to TRBJ1-4; D not certain. CDR1 is MDHEN, CDR2 SYDVKM, per germline. V lost 1 base, J lost 3 bases, and 9 bases lay in between. The CDR3 totals 15 residues. In DNA, the CDR3 is TGTGCCAGCAGTTTATTTGGTGGGTCTAATGAAAAACTGTTTTTT. Encoded protein: CASSLFGGSNEKLFF. The entire variable domain, with the rest obtained from reference TRBV28 and TRBJ1-4, is as follows: DVKVTQSSRYLVKRTGEKVFLECVQDMDHENMFWYRQDPGLGLRLIYFSYDVKMKEKGDIPEGYSVSREKKERFSLILESASTNQTSMYLCASSLFGGSNEKLFFGSGTQLSVL.

This rearrangement joins TRBV4-3 to TRBJ1-1; D gene ambiguous. The CDR3 extends over 15 amino acids. Germline CDR1 LGHNA, CDR2 YSLEER. The V and J ends lost 4 bases and 2 bases respectively, with 14 bases between them. The CDR3 protein is CASSPSPRDNTEAFF. The CDR3 bases are TGCGCCAGCAGCCCCTCGCCGAGGGATAACACTGAAGCTTTCTTT.

V is TRBV19 and J is TRBJ2-1, with 10 bases fitting TRBD2. The CDR3 contains 20 residues. CDR1 and CDR2 (germline): LNHDA, SQIVND (reference sequence). V lost 5 bases, J lost 0 bases, and 16 bases stayed unmatched. The CDR3 DNA follows: TGTGCCAGTAGTCAGGGTTCTAGCGGGAGTCTAAGGAGCTCCTACAATGAGCAGTTCTTC. It encodes CASSQGSSGSLRSSYNEQFF.

This sequence joins TRBV24-1 and TRBJ2-2, with 8 bases aligning to TRBD1. V was pared by 0 bases and J by 10 bases, with 6 bases of the junction left unmatched. The germline V gene encodes CDR1 KGHDR and CDR2 SFDVKD. This CDR3 is 15 amino acids long. The CDR3 sequence: CATSDLRRGRAELFF. For the CDR3, the DNA is TGTGCCACCAGTGATTTGCGCAGGGGGCGAGCGGAGCTGTTTTTT.

This clone appeared once. The V and J genes are TRBV27 and TRBJ2-6; D is possibly TRBD2 (7 bases). Germline CDR1 reads MNHEY; CDR2 reads SMNVEV (reference sequence). The CDR3 spans 17 residues. Trimming removed 3 bases from V and 4 bases from J, with 16 bases in between. Here the CDR3 reads CASSFRAGASGANVLTF. The DNA for the CDR3 is TGTGCCAGCAGTTTTCGGGCGGGGGCGTCCGGGGCCAACGTCCTGACTTTC.

The genes are TRBV5-5 and TRBJ1-2; no definite D call. The V end lost 0 bases, the J end lost 8 bases, and 23 bases lay between the germline ends. Germline CDR1 reads SGHKS; CDR2 reads YYEKEE (reference sequence). The CDR3 spans 17 residues. This chain's CDR3 is CASSLGSMGRLPGGYTF. The CDR3 nucleotides are TGTGCCAGCAGCTTGGGTAGTATGGGCAGGCTCCCCGGGGGCTACACCTTC.

The rearrangement joins TRBV7-8 to TRBJ1-2, with 9 bases fitting TRBD1. The CDR3 consists of 13 residues. Germline V CDR1 and CDR2: SGHVS, FQNEAQ. V lost 5 bases to trimming and J lost 5 bases; unmatched junction nucleotides: 3. CDR3 amino acids: CASSVGTGYGYTF. In DNA form, the CDR3 reads TGTGCCAGCAGCGTCGGGACAGGGTATGGCTACACCTTC.

The genes are TRBV5-1 and TRBJ1-5; 9 nucleotides match TRBD1. The V gene's germline CDR1 is SGHRS and CDR2 YFSETQ. Trimming took 0 bases from V and 4 from J; bases not matched to a gene: 2. CDR3 length: 15 amino acids. Here the CDR3 reads CASSLEGTGNQPQHF. The DNA of the CDR3 is TGCGCCAGCAGCTTGGAGGGGACAGGGAATCAGCCCCAGCATTTT. Complete variable domain (other parts from reference TRBV5-1 and TRBJ1-5): KAGVTQTPRYLIKTRGQQVTLSCSPISGHRSVSWYQQTPGQGLQFLFEYFSETQRNKGNFPGRFSGRQFSNSRSEMNVSTLELGDSALYLCASSLEGTGNQPQHFGDGTRLSIL.

The chain has TRBV2 and TRBJ2-2; a possible D gene is TRBD1 (8 bases). There are 18 residues in the CDR3. Trimming shortened V by 6 bases and J by 6 bases, and 26 bases separated the two germline ends. Germline CDR1 and CDR2: SNHLY and FYNNEI. The CDR3 region has the DNA TGTGCCAGCAGCGGAACCTCCGAGTACAGGGGGAGGGCCGGGGAGCTGTTTTTT. Translation gives CASSGTSEYRGRAGELFF. The full variable domain, with the rest looked up from reference TRBV2 and TRBJ2-2, is EPEVTQTPSHQVTQMGQEVILRCVPISNHLYFYWYRQILGQKVEFLVSFYNNEISEKSEIFDDQFSVERPDGSNFTLKIRSTKLEDSAMYFCASSGTSEYRGRAGELFFGEGSRLTVL.

In nucleotides, the CDR3 is TGTGCCAGCAGCTCCCCCCGGGGTGCGCGTAGATCCTACAATGAGCAGTTCTTC. Translated, it gives CASSSPRGARRSYNEQFF. This chain links TRBV7-2 with TRBJ2-1, with D possibly being TRBD2 (5 bases). This CDR3 has 18 amino acids. CDR1 is SGHTA and CDR2 is FQGNSA in the germline V gene. V lost 4 bases and J lost 1, with 20 bases in between.

The chain is built from TRBV5-8 and TRBJ1-1; TRBD1 is a possible D gene (5 bases). The CDR3 extends over 17 amino acids. Per the germline V gene, CDR1 is SGHTS and CDR2 is YDEGEE. V shed 2 bases and J shed 1 base, with 18 bases lying between them. The CDR3: CASSFGGRMATNTEAFF. In DNA form, the CDR3 reads TGTGCCAGCAGCTTTGGGGGAAGGATGGCGACGAACACTGAAGCTTTCTTT.

A note on this clone: A junction boundary mismatches the germline segment, possibly from a read error. The genes are TRBV6-6 and TRBJ1-5; TRBD1 matches at 9 bases. In germline, CDR1 is MNHNY, CDR2 SVGAGI (reference sequence). The CDR3 has 14 amino acids. The CDR3 loop reads CASSGTGSIQPQHF. For the CDR3, the DNA is TGTGCCAGCAGCGGGACAGGGAGCATTCAGCCCCAGCATTTT.

The genes are TRBV24-1 and TRBJ2-2, with unresolved D. This CDR3 spans 16 amino acids. From germline, CDR1 is KGHDR and CDR2 SFDVKD. V dropped 2 bases and J dropped 4 bases, with 13 bases sitting between them. The chain's CDR3 is CATSDSRQIGTGELFF. The CDR3, as DNA: TGTGCCACCAGTGATTCCCGGCAGATCGGCACCGGGGAGCTGTTTTTT.

This chain joins TRBV6-1 and TRBJ2-7, with TRBD2 matching 11 bases. The CDR3 is 16 amino acids. The V and J ends lost 3 bases and 2 bases, in that order; junction bases with no gene match: 6. Germline V gene lookup returns CDR1 MNHNS and CDR2 SASEGT. CDR3 region: CASSETLTSGAYEQYF. CDR3 nucleotides: TGTGCCAGCAGTGAGACTTTGACTAGCGGGGCCTACGAGCAGTACTTC.

As regards this clone: Different DNA sequences within this sample yield the same CDR3. This chain joins TRBV28 and TRBJ1-5; D is ambiguous. V lost 6 bases and J 2 bases, leaving 5 bases between the germline ends. The CDR3 extends over 12 amino acids. Germline V gene lookup returns CDR1 MDHEN and CDR2 SYDVKM. The CDR3 nucleotides are TGTGCCAGCAGAACGGGCAATCAGCCCCAGCATTTT. Protein: CASRTGNQPQHF.

The V gene is TRBV5-1, the J gene TRBJ2-3, with TRBD2 matching 12 bases. Germline assignment: CDR1 SGHRS and CDR2 YFSETQ. The CDR3 has 16 residues. J lost 4 bases, V lost 0 bases, and 3 bases had no gene match. Here the CDR3 reads CASSLVGLAGADTQYF. The CDR3 nucleotides are TGCGCCAGCAGCTTGGTGGGACTAGCGGGTGCAGATACGCAGTATTTT.

The DNA of the CDR3 is TGTGCCAGCAGTTACTCGGCCGGGACACCTGACCAAGAGACCCAGTACTTC. Amino acids: CASSYSAGTPDQETQYF. V and J are TRBV6-2 or TRBV6-3 and TRBJ2-5; a possible D gene is TRBD1 (6 bases). This CDR3 region has 17 residues. V was shortened by 0 bases and J by 0 bases, with 14 bases between the two germline ends. Germline V gene sequence: CDR1 MNHEY, CDR2 SVGEGT.

This sequence joins TRBV12-3 or TRBV12-4 and TRBJ2-3; D unresolved. This CDR3 has 12 residues. The V end was cut by 6 bases, the J end by 5 bases, with 9 bases between. Here the CDR3 reads CASSLFQDTQYF. In nucleotides, the CDR3 is TGTGCCAGCAGCCTATTTCAAGATACGCAGTATTTT.

CDR3 amino acids: CASSFGLAGGLTDTQYF. CDR3 bases: TGTGCCAGCAGCTTCGGACTAGCGGGAGGCCTCACAGATACGCAGTATTTT. J is TRBJ2-3 and V is TRBV5-5; 14 bases are a match to TRBD2. The CDR3 is 17 amino acids. Losses at the gene ends were 2 bases for V and 2 bases for J; bases not matched to a gene: 4. The germline CDR1 and CDR2 sequences are SGHKS and YYEKEE (reference sequence).